The 14 T cell receptor beta chains listed next were all sequenced from one sample in a study of graft-versus-host responses after intestinal transplantation. TCRdb's table, derived via immunoSEQ multiplex PCR, lists solely in-frame clones and lacks some. Of some 90,000 clones listed, roughly 93% are singletons. The antigens these receptors bind are not known. Sample: unstimulated CD8+ T cells sorted from spleen or lymph node cells, taken before intestinal transplant. Receptor source: a human donor who received an intestinal transplant.

This chain joins TRBV9 and TRBJ2-1; a possible D gene is TRBD2 (6 bases). CDR1 and CDR2 (germline): SGDLS, YYNGEE. V was shortened by 0 bases and J by 3 bases, with 10 bases between the two germline ends. CDR3 length: 15 amino acids. The DNA for the CDR3 is TGTGCCAGCAGCGTAGAAAGGGACTTCTACAATGAGCAGTTCTTC. Amino acids: CASSVERDFYNEQFF. The variable domain in full, with the rest retrieved from reference TRBV9 and TRBJ2-1, is DSGVTQTPKHLITATGQRVTLRCSPRSGDLSVYWYQQSLDQGLQFLIQYYNGEERAKGNILERFSAQQFPDLHSELNLSSLELGDSALYFCASSVERDFYNEQFFGPGTRLTVL.

This clone was counted a single time. V is TRBV11-3 and J is TRBJ2-7, with a weak D call TRBD2 (5 bases). Trimming cost V 1 base and J 1 base, with 5 bases left between them. Looked up from germline, CDR1 is SGHNT and CDR2 is YENEEA. This CDR3 is 13 amino acids long. This CDR3 reads CASSLAGSYEQYF. As DNA, the CDR3 is TGTGCCAGCAGCTTAGCGGGGTCCTACGAGCAGTACTTC.

The chain couples TRBV5-6 to TRBJ2-7; weak D call: TRBD1 (6 bases). CDR1 and CDR2 (germline): SGHDT, YYEEEE. CDR3 size: 14 residues. V was clipped by 2 bases and J by 2 bases, with 11 bases between them. This chain's CDR3 is CASSFWTAPYEQYF. The DNA of the CDR3 is TGTGCCAGCAGCTTTTGGACAGCACCCTACGAGCAGTACTTC.

This chain connects TRBV4-3 to TRBJ1-2; a weak D match, TRBD1 (6 bases). The CDR3 contains 15 residues. Germline CDR1 reads LGHNA; CDR2 reads YSLEER. Trimming removed 0 bases from V and 2 bases from J, with 10 bases in between. In DNA form, the CDR3 reads TGCGCCAGCAGCCAAGAAAGGACAGCCAACTATGGCTACACCTTC. Translating it yields CASSQERTANYGYTF.

The chain links TRBV28 to TRBJ2-1; TRBD2 aligns across 7 bases. The length of the CDR3 is 14 residues. CDR1 is MDHEN, CDR2 SYDVKM, per germline. J was trimmed by 9 bases and V by 4 bases; bases with no gene match: 9. The CDR3 DNA is TGTGCCAGCAGTTCAAGTCCGGCTAGCGGTGAGCAGTTCTTC. Translation gives CASSSSPASGEQFF. The complete variable domain, with remaining parts taken from reference TRBV28 and TRBJ2-1, reads DVKVTQSSRYLVKRTGEKVFLECVQDMDHENMFWYRQDPGLGLRLIYFSYDVKMKEKGDIPEGYSVSREKKERFSLILESASTNQTSMYLCASSSSPASGEQFFGPGTRLTVL.

The chain recombines TRBV23-1 with TRBJ1-5, with TRBD1 identical over 7 bases. TRBV23-1 is recorded as an ORF, its role being uncertain. The CDR3 has 14 residues. V dropped 7 bases and J dropped 6; count of bases not matched to a gene: 9. In DNA form, the CDR3 reads TGCGCCAGCAACCCGACAGGGAGAGCTCAGCCCCAGCATTTT. It specifies CASNPTGRAQPQHF.

This clone came up once. This chain connects TRBV4-1 to TRBJ2-2; 10 bases map to TRBD2. V shed 0 bases, J shed 6 bases, and the junction held 7 bases outside the gene matches. Germline values: CDR1 MGHRA, CDR2 YSYEKL. The CDR3 runs 17 residues. CDR3: CASSQEPASGSAGELFF. In DNA form, the CDR3 reads TGCGCCAGCAGCCAAGAGCCGGCTAGCGGGAGCGCCGGGGAGCTGTTTTTT.

This chain links TRBV30 with TRBJ1-2; D may be TRBD1 (6 bases). V gave up 6 bases and J gave up 3 bases, with 20 bases separating them. The CDR3 runs to 15 residues. Germline CDR1 is GTSNPN and CDR2 is SVGIG (reference sequence). CDR3 in DNA: TGTGCCTGCATATCGACAGGAGTTGAGTACTATGGCTACACCTTC. Translated: CACISTGVEYYGYTF.

The CDR3 loop reads CASRSTGVSYEQYF. For the CDR3, the DNA is TGTGCCAGTAGGTCAACAGGCGTCTCCTACGAGCAGTACTTC. The chain recombines TRBV19 with TRBJ2-7, with D maybe TRBD1 (5 bases). The CDR3 runs 14 residues. Germline lookup yields CDR1 LNHDA and CDR2 SQIVND (reference sequence). Trimming shortened V by 6 bases and J by 0 bases, and 12 bases separated the two germline ends.

About this clone itself: This sample also contains other DNA sequences that code for the same CDR3. The rearrangement joins TRBV7-9 to TRBJ2-7, with D unresolved. The CDR3 length is 11 residues. V was shortened by 4 bases and J by 3 bases, with 4 bases between the two germline ends. Looked up from germline, CDR1 is SEHNR and CDR2 is FQNEAQ (reference sequence). The CDR3, as DNA: TGTGCCAGCAGCTCGTACTACGAGCAGTACTTC. Protein: CASSSYYEQYF.

This chain joins TRBV12-5 and TRBJ1-5, with unresolved D. V was shortened by 3 bases and J by 4 bases, with 13 bases between the two germline ends. In germline, CDR1 is LGHNT, CDR2 FRNRAP. CDR3 size: 15 residues. The CDR3 DNA sequence: TGTGCTAGTGGTTTCGGGGTCGTGGGGAATCAGCCCCAGCATTTT. Translated: CASGFGVVGNQPQHF. The whole variable domain, filled in from reference TRBV12-5 and TRBJ1-5, reads DARVTQTPRHKVTEMGQEVTMRCQPILGHNTVFWYRQTMMQGLELLAYFRNRAPLDDSGMPKDRFSAEMPDATLATLKIQPSEPRDSAVYFCASGFGVVGNQPQHFGDGTRLSIL.

The rearrangement uses TRBV19 and TRBJ1-2; 8 bases match TRBD1. CDR3 length: 15 residues. With V trimmed by 7 bases and J by 5 bases, 12 bases remained unmatched. Germline CDR1 is LNHDA and CDR2 is SQIVND (reference sequence). The CDR3: CASTPTGTGSYGYTF. For the CDR3, the DNA is TGTGCCAGTACCCCCACCGGGACAGGAAGTTATGGCTACACCTTC.

A single count supports this clone. CDR3 DNA: TGTGCCAGCAGTTTCTCCCGGGACTTCTCCTACGAGCAGTACTTC. Encoded protein: CASSFSRDFSYEQYF. This chain connects TRBV6-5 to TRBJ2-7; possible D gene TRBD2, 6 bases. Trimming stripped 4 bases from V and 0 bases from J, with 13 bases between. CDR3 size: 15 residues. Germline-derived CDR1 and CDR2 are MNHEY and SVGAGI.

On this clone itself: At the DNA level, this CDR3 is encoded by other sequences in the same sample as well. The V and J genes are TRBV27 and TRBJ2-7; D gene uncertain. The ends were cut back, 6 bases at V and 1 base at J, with 10 bases in the middle. Looked up from germline, CDR1 is MNHEY and CDR2 is SMNVEV (reference sequence). There are 13 residues in the CDR3. CDR3: CASSLGLSYEQYF. CDR3 nucleotide sequence: TGTGCCAGCAGCCTGGGCCTATCCTACGAGCAGTACTTC.